This TCR beta chain was sequenced in a study of control samples from healthy donors and cancer patients. CDR1 LGHDT and CDR2 YNNKEL come from the germline V gene (reference sequence). The CDR3 has 14 amino acids. V was cut by 1 base and J by 2 bases, with 9 bases left in between. Clones were sequenced by immunoSEQ multiplex PCR, and TCRdb holds only the in-frame ones, with some missing. Of tens of thousands of clones listed, around 84% are singletons. Sample: blood. V is TRBV3-1 (or the pseudogene TRBV3-2) and J is TRBJ2-7; D remains unclear. The receptor was isolated from a man between 50 and 59 years old in good health. CDR3 loop: CASSQGSDPYEQYF. The CDR3 nucleotides read TGTGCCAGCAGCCAAGGGTCAGACCCCTACGAGCAGTACTTC.